A selection of T cell receptor beta chains follows, all from one sample in a study of early T cells in non-severe SARS-CoV-2 infection. TCRdb recomputed calls from the 5' RACE reads with MiXCR, one row per CDR3 protein. The sample holds approximately 46,000 distinct CDR3 sequences; almost 9.5% are singletons and the top ten take under 15%. Sequencing was performed on whole blood. These receptors originate from an adult who was a healthcare worker with PCR-confirmed SARS-CoV-2 infection or an uninfected control (not recorded which). The CDR3 runs from the conserved cysteine through the conserved F or W. A D gene is named only where the DNA matches it firmly. The listing skips clone size in some rows; elsewhere it reads once, few, many or a size class.

clone size	V gene	D gene	J gene	CDR3 DNA	CDR3 protein
few	TRBV7-2	NA	TRBJ2-5	TGTGCCAGCAGCTTAGGGTCAGGGTACCAAGAGACCCAGTACTTC	CASSLGSGYQETQYF
many	TRBV12-3/TRBV12-4	NA	TRBJ2-1	TGTGCCAGCAGTTTAGCGCACGGAAGTTACAATGAGCAGTTCTTC	CASSLAHGSYNEQFF
many	TRBV20-1	TRBD1	TRBJ1-1	TGCAGTGCTCTCCAGGGGGGGAAAGTTGAGGTGAACACTGAAGCTTTCTTT	CSALQGGKVEVNTEAFF
many	TRBV7-9	NA	TRBJ1-2	TGTGCCAGCAGCGGCAGCTATGGCTACACCTTC	CASSGSYGYTF
many	TRBV12-3/TRBV12-4	TRBD1	TRBJ2-7	TGTGCCAGCAGCCCTGGGAAGGGGGCGATCGAGCAGTACTTC	CASSPGKGAIEQYF
NA	TRBV12-3/TRBV12-4	NA	TRBJ2-5	TGTGCCAGCAGAGCCCCCCTGGCGGGTCCCGGGGAGACCCAGTACTTC	CASRAPLAGPGETQYF
few	TRBV27	NA	TRBJ1-1	TGTGCCAGCAGTTTGGGCCCGAGGACTGAAGCTTTCTTT	CASSLGPRTEAFF
NA	TRBV7-9	NA	TRBJ2-1	TGTGCCAGCAGCCGCAATGAGCAGTTCTTC	CASSRNEQFF
few	TRBV4-1	NA	TRBJ2-7	TGCGCCAGCAGCCACATATTTCGGGACGCCACCTACGAGCAGTACTTC	CASSHIFRDATYEQYF
many	TRBV29-1	NA	TRBJ1-3	TGCAGCGCCGCCGTGGGGGGACTCGGGAGTGAAAACACCATATATTTT	CSAAVGGLGSENTIYF
many	TRBV7-2	NA	TRBJ2-2	TGTGCCAGCAGTTATCAGGGCGGCTGGAACACCGGGGAGCTGTTTTTT	CASSYQGGWNTGELFF
NA	TRBV2	TRBD2	TRBJ2-1	TGTGCCAGCATTGACGGAGTAGCGGGCTCCTACAATGAGCAGTTCTTC	CASIDGVAGSYNEQFF
many	TRBV5-1	TRBD1	TRBJ1-5	TGCGCCAGCAGCCCCAATCCGACAGGGTTCGGCAATCAGCCCCAGCATTTT	CASSPNPTGFGNQPQHF
NA	TRBV7-2	NA	TRBJ2-6	TGTGCCAGCAGCTTAAGGGCAAGCTCTGGGGCCAACGTCCTGACTTTC	CASSLRASSGANVLTF
many	TRBV20-1	NA	TRBJ2-1	TGCAGTGCTCCCGGTCCCACAGGGAGGGGGCAGTTCTTC	CSAPGPTGRGQFF
many	TRBV19	NA	TRBJ2-3	TGTGCCAGTATGTTCGGGGACACAGATACGCAGTATTTT	CASMFGDTDTQYF
few	TRBV4-2	NA	TRBJ2-7	TGTGCCAGCAGCCAAGATCTTGTCGGGATCATCAGGGACTTC	CASSQDLVGIIRDF
NA	TRBV28	TRBD2	TRBJ2-7	TGTGCCAGCAGTTTCGTCGGACTAGCGGGAGGGGTAACCCCCTACGAGCAGTACTTC	CASSFVGLAGGVTPYEQYF
many	TRBV12-3/TRBV12-4	TRBD1	TRBJ2-1	TGTGCCAGCAGCCTTAGCGGACAGGGCAACAATGAGCAGTTCTTC	CASSLSGQGNNEQFF
many	TRBV7-8	TRBD1	TRBJ1-1	TGTGCCAGCAGCTTAGGGGACAGGGGCGGCACTGAAGCTTTCTTT	CASSLGDRGGTEAFF